At least ten counts were recorded for the clone carrying this T cell receptor (beta chain). Antigen specificity is unknown. Unique molecular identifiers were built into the TCRbeta library. TCRdb ran MiXCR on the PCR reads and lists one entry per CDR3 protein. The data contain 400,000 to 450,000 distinct CDR3 sequences, around 46% of them singletons. The sample is drawn from a study of T-cell reconstitution after alpha-beta-depleted transplantation in children. There are 18 residues in the CDR3. The ends lost 3 bases at V and 0 bases at J; junction bases unmatched: 12. Germline V gene lookup returns CDR1 DFQATT and CDR2 SNEGSKA (reference sequence). Study-level findings and limits: Surviving recipient T cells and intrathymic progenitors accounted for some patients' high TCRbeta diversity at day 60. The authors attributed T-cell counts and diversity one year after transplant mostly to newly produced T cells.

The chain combines TRBV20-1 with TRBJ2-1; TRBD2 matches at 9 bases. The specimen comprised PBMCs, sampled before TCRalphabeta/CD19-depleted stem cell transplant. This TCR derives from a girl aged 2 to 10 with aplastic anemia, due to receive a stem cell transplant. The CDR3 sequence is CSASLPPTSGFSYNEQFF. CDR3 coding DNA: TGCAGTGCTAGTCTTCCACCTACTAGCGGGTTCTCCTACAATGAGCAGTTCTTC.